This T cell receptor (beta chain) was captured by sequencing in a study of OX40 agonist ivuxolimab in advanced cancers. On the study more broadly: Two cutaneous melanoma patients and one hepatocellular carcinoma patient, three in all, had partial responses. Study conclusions and caveats: In general, CD8+ T cells held more expanded clones than CD4+ did, on average.

Comments on this clone: The target antigen is unknown.

The V end was cut by 7 bases, the J end by 0 bases, with 14 bases between. This CDR3 has 14 amino acids. Germline CDR1 and CDR2: SGHNT and YYREEE (reference sequence). Sequenced by immunoSEQ multiplex PCR; TCRdb stores in-frame clones only, minus some. The data contain 35,000 to 55,000 clones, about 80% of them singletons. Sample: CD4+ or CD8+ T cells sorted from blood, taken in a trial of the OX40 agonist ivuxolimab. This clonotype was sampled from an adult with an advanced solid tumor such as melanoma, head and neck, liver or kidney cancer. The V gene is TRBV5-4, the J gene TRBJ2-7; D is possibly TRBD2 (6 bases). This CDR3 reads CASARRDDSYEQYF. DNA of the CDR3: TGTGCCAGCGCCAGGAGGGACGACTCCTACGAGCAGTACTTC.